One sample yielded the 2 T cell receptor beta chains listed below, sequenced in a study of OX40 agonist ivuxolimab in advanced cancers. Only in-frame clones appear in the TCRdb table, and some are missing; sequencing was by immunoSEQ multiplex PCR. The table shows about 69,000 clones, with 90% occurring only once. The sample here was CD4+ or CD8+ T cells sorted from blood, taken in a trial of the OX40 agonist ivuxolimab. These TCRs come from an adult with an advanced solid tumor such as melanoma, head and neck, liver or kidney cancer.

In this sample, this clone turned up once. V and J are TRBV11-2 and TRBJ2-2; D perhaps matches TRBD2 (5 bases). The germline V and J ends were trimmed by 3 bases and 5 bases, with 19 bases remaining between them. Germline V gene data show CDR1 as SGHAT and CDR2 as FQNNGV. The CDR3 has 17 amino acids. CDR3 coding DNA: TGTGCCAGCAGCTTCCGGGTCTTTGAGAGGGCGACCGGGGAGCTGTTTTTT. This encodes CASSFRVFERATGELFF.

The CDR3 sequence is CASSIWTSGKSGQYF. In DNA, the CDR3 is TGTGCCAGCAGCATATGGACTAGCGGGAAGAGTGGGCAGTACTTC. The chain combines TRBV11-3 with TRBJ2-7; 12 bases are a match to TRBD2. CDR3 length: 15 residues. Per germline, CDR1 SGHNT and CDR2 YENEEA. Germline trimming cut 5 bases from V and 9 bases from J; bases unmatched to any gene: 11.